These T cell receptor beta chains were read from a single sample in a study of PD-L1 blockade in urothelial cancer. Sequencing used immunoSEQ multiplex PCR; TCRdb keeps in-frame clones, though not all of them. Of 90,000 to 120,000 clones listed, 70% to 85% were seen once; the top ten hold roughly 2.2%. The sample in question was PBMCs, obtained around atezolizumab (anti-PD-L1) treatment. The receptor source for this set is a man between 50 and 59 years old with urothelial cancer. Both conserved end residues are part of each CDR3. The D gene is left open where the match is weak. Clone size is shown for a subset of rows, as once, few, many or a class of expanded clone.

cdr3_aa: CAISESSIADSYEQYF
cdr3_nt: TGTGCCATCAGTGAGTCGTCAATAGCGGACTCCTACGAGCAGTACTTC
j_call: TRBJ2-7
clone_size: -
cdr3_length: 16
d_call: -
v_call: TRBV10-3

cdr3_aa: CASSVEGVGANVLTF
cdr3_nt: TGTGCCAGCAGCGTAGAGGGGGTTGGGGCCAACGTCCTGACTTTC
j_call: TRBJ2-6
clone_size: -
cdr3_length: 15
d_call: -
v_call: TRBV9

cdr3_aa: CASSEGTPTDTQYF
cdr3_nt: TGTGCCAGCAGTGAGGGGACTCCCACAGATACGCAGTATTTT
j_call: TRBJ2-3
clone_size: once
cdr3_length: 14
d_call: -
v_call: TRBV6-4

cdr3_aa: CASSEYRGSSGANVLTF
cdr3_nt: TGTGCCAGCAGTGAATACAGGGGAAGCTCTGGGGCCAACGTCCTGACTTTC
j_call: TRBJ2-6
clone_size: once
cdr3_length: 17
d_call: TRBD1
v_call: TRBV6-1

cdr3_aa: CASSPEQGPYNEQFF
cdr3_nt: TGTGCCAGCAGCCCGGAACAGGGACCCTACAATGAGCAGTTCTTC
j_call: TRBJ2-1
clone_size: once
cdr3_length: 15
d_call: -
v_call: TRBV4-2

cdr3_aa: CASSVAPGLYNEQFF
cdr3_nt: TGTGCCAGCAGCGTAGCCCCAGGGTTGTACAATGAGCAGTTCTTC
j_call: TRBJ2-1
clone_size: -
cdr3_length: 15
d_call: -
v_call: TRBV9

cdr3_aa: CASSQGTHTDTQYF
cdr3_nt: TGCGCCAGCAGCCAAGGGACTCATACAGATACGCAGTATTTT
j_call: TRBJ2-3
clone_size: -
cdr3_length: 14
d_call: -
v_call: TRBV4-1

cdr3_aa: CAWRDTNYGYTF
cdr3_nt: TGTGCCTGGAGGGACACTAACTATGGCTACACCTTC
j_call: TRBJ1-2
clone_size: -
cdr3_length: 12
d_call: -
v_call: TRBV30

cdr3_aa: CASSLSNQPQHF
cdr3_nt: TGTGCCAGCAGCCTTAGCAATCAGCCCCAGCATTTT
j_call: TRBJ1-5
clone_size: once
cdr3_length: 12
d_call: -
v_call: TRBV7-8

cdr3_aa: CASEFDSNTEAFF
cdr3_nt: TGTGCCAGCGAGTTCGACAGTAACACTGAAGCTTTCTTT
j_call: TRBJ1-1
clone_size: few
cdr3_length: 13
d_call: -
v_call: TRBV2

cdr3_aa: CASSLSGLTSGSYEQYF
cdr3_nt: TGTGCCAGCAGTTTAAGTGGTTTGACTAGCGGCAGCTACGAGCAGTACTTC
j_call: TRBJ2-7
clone_size: -
cdr3_length: 17
d_call: TRBD2
v_call: TRBV27

cdr3_aa: CASSISGSLGEQYF
cdr3_nt: TGTGCCAGCAGCATATCCGGGAGTCTGGGCGAGCAGTACTTC
j_call: TRBJ2-7
clone_size: once
cdr3_length: 14
d_call: -
v_call: TRBV7-6

cdr3_aa: CATYIVGSSGYTF
cdr3_nt: TGTGCCACCTACATAGTGGGCTCCTCCGGCTACACCTTC
j_call: TRBJ1-2
clone_size: -
cdr3_length: 13
d_call: -
v_call: TRBV6-6

cdr3_aa: CASSEAGAGARGRAFF
cdr3_nt: TGTGCCAGCAGTGAAGCGGGGGCCGGGGCCAGAGGACGGGCTTTCTTT
j_call: TRBJ1-1
clone_size: -
cdr3_length: 16
d_call: -
v_call: TRBV6-1

cdr3_aa: CASSSLGGGAGELFF
cdr3_nt: TGTGCTAGCAGCTCCCTCGGGGGGGGCGCCGGGGAGCTGTTTTTT
j_call: TRBJ2-2
clone_size: -
cdr3_length: 15
d_call: TRBD2
v_call: TRBV7-7

cdr3_aa: CASSLKGQGETQYF
cdr3_nt: TGCGCCAGCAGCTTGAAGGGACAGGGGGAGACCCAGTACTTC
j_call: TRBJ2-5
clone_size: -
cdr3_length: 14
d_call: TRBD1
v_call: TRBV5-1

cdr3_aa: CASSLGTSGTNEQFF
cdr3_nt: TGTGCCAGCAGCTTAGGGACTAGCGGGACCAATGAGCAGTTCTTC
j_call: TRBJ2-1
clone_size: few
cdr3_length: 15
d_call: TRBD2
v_call: TRBV7-3

cdr3_aa: CASSPRLEMTDTQYF
cdr3_nt: TGTGCCAGCTCACCCAGACTAGAGATGACAGATACGCAGTATTTT
j_call: TRBJ2-3
clone_size: once
cdr3_length: 15
d_call: -
v_call: TRBV18

cdr3_aa: CASSLMQGYEQYF
cdr3_nt: TGCGCCAGCAGCCTGATGCAGGGATACGAGCAGTACTTC
j_call: TRBJ2-7
clone_size: -
cdr3_length: 13
d_call: -
v_call: TRBV5-1

cdr3_aa: CAISEGQGYGYTF
cdr3_nt: TGTGCCATCAGTGAGGGACAGGGGTATGGCTACACCTTC
j_call: TRBJ1-2
clone_size: -
cdr3_length: 13
d_call: TRBD1
v_call: TRBV10-3

cdr3_aa: CASSLAQGNYEQYF
cdr3_nt: TGTGCCAGCTCCCTCGCACAGGGAAACTACGAGCAGTACTTC
j_call: TRBJ2-7
clone_size: few
cdr3_length: 14
d_call: -
v_call: TRBV18

cdr3_aa: CSVQDSVGEQYF
cdr3_nt: TGCAGCGTTCAGGACTCGGTTGGAGAGCAGTACTTC
j_call: TRBJ2-7
clone_size: -
cdr3_length: 12
d_call: -
v_call: TRBV29-1

cdr3_aa: CASSLAGPPTSTREQFF
cdr3_nt: TGCGCCAGCAGCTTGGCGGGGCCACCTACTAGCACCCGTGAGCAGTTCTTC
j_call: TRBJ2-1
clone_size: -
cdr3_length: 17
d_call: -
v_call: TRBV5-1

cdr3_aa: CASSTYRNQPQHF
cdr3_nt: TGTGCCAGCAGCACATACAGAAATCAGCCCCAGCATTTT
j_call: TRBJ1-5
clone_size: -
cdr3_length: 13
d_call: -
v_call: TRBV13

cdr3_aa: CASRGPTDTQYF
cdr3_nt: TGCGCCAGCAGGGGGCCCACAGATACGCAGTATTTT
j_call: TRBJ2-3
clone_size: -
cdr3_length: 12
d_call: -
v_call: TRBV10-2

cdr3_aa: CASRGQGSLTDTQYF
cdr3_nt: TGTGCCAGCAGGGGACAGGGGAGTTTGACAGATACGCAGTATTTT
j_call: TRBJ2-3
clone_size: -
cdr3_length: 15
d_call: TRBD1
v_call: TRBV2

cdr3_aa: CASSPSPTSGSTDTQYF
cdr3_nt: TGTGCCAGCAGTCCCTCCCCGACTAGCGGAAGCACAGATACGCAGTATTTT
j_call: TRBJ2-3
clone_size: -
cdr3_length: 17
d_call: TRBD2
v_call: TRBV6-4

cdr3_aa: CASSQEPGQATEAFF
cdr3_nt: TGCGCCAGCAGCCAAGAGCCGGGACAGGCAACTGAAGCTTTCTTT
j_call: TRBJ1-1
clone_size: -
cdr3_length: 15
d_call: TRBD1
v_call: TRBV4-1

cdr3_aa: CAWTPPGLAGGLTYEQYF
cdr3_nt: TGTGCCTGGACCCCTCCTGGGCTAGCGGGAGGTTTAACCTACGAGCAGTACTTC
j_call: TRBJ2-7
clone_size: -
cdr3_length: 18
d_call: TRBD2
v_call: TRBV30

cdr3_aa: CASSISRAGELFF
cdr3_nt: TGTGCCAGTAGTATATCTAGAGCCGGGGAGCTGTTTTTT
j_call: TRBJ2-2
clone_size: -
cdr3_length: 13
d_call: -
v_call: TRBV19

cdr3_aa: CAARGPAYGYTF
cdr3_nt: TGTGCCGCTAGGGGGCCGGCCTATGGCTACACCTTC
j_call: TRBJ1-2
clone_size: -
cdr3_length: 12
d_call: TRBD1
v_call: TRBV30

cdr3_aa: CASSRTNEQFF
cdr3_nt: TGTGCCAGCAGTCGGACTAATGAGCAGTTCTTC
j_call: TRBJ2-1
clone_size: -
cdr3_length: 11
d_call: -
v_call: TRBV11-2

cdr3_aa: CASTDRVASYNEQFF
cdr3_nt: TGTGCCAGCACAGACAGGGTAGCGTCCTACAATGAGCAGTTCTTC
j_call: TRBJ2-1
clone_size: -
cdr3_length: 15
d_call: TRBD1
v_call: TRBV7-9

cdr3_aa: CASSQAAGQSYEQYF
cdr3_nt: TGCGCCAGCAGCCAAGCGGCAGGACAGAGCTACGAGCAGTACTTC
j_call: TRBJ2-7
clone_size: -
cdr3_length: 15
d_call: -
v_call: TRBV4-1

cdr3_aa: CASSTSGNTEAFF
cdr3_nt: TGTGCCAGTAGTACTTCGGGGAACACTGAAGCTTTCTTT
j_call: TRBJ1-1
clone_size: -
cdr3_length: 13
d_call: -
v_call: TRBV19

cdr3_aa: CAREGDTEAFF
cdr3_nt: TGTGCCAGGGAAGGGGACACTGAAGCTTTCTTT
j_call: TRBJ1-1
clone_size: -
cdr3_length: 11
d_call: -
v_call: TRBV2

cdr3_aa: CASSPHETSFNEQFF
cdr3_nt: TGCGCCAGCAGCCCACACGAGACTAGCTTCAATGAGCAGTTCTTC
j_call: TRBJ2-1
clone_size: -
cdr3_length: 15
d_call: TRBD2
v_call: TRBV5-1

cdr3_aa: CASSPGLAYEQYF
cdr3_nt: TGTGCCAGCTCACCGGGACTAGCCTACGAGCAGTACTTC
j_call: TRBJ2-7
clone_size: -
cdr3_length: 13
d_call: TRBD2
v_call: TRBV18

cdr3_aa: CASSPGGGAGNTIYF
cdr3_nt: TGTGCCAGCAGCCCCGGTGGGGGGGCTGGAAACACCATATATTTT
j_call: TRBJ1-3
clone_size: -
cdr3_length: 15
d_call: -
v_call: TRBV5-4

cdr3_aa: CASSSSGTPSYEQYF
cdr3_nt: TGTGCCAGCAGTTCATCCGGGACACCAAGCTACGAGCAGTACTTC
j_call: TRBJ2-7
clone_size: -
cdr3_length: 15
d_call: -
v_call: TRBV28

cdr3_aa: CASSLQTAQETQYF
cdr3_nt: TGTGCTAGCAGCTTACAGACAGCCCAAGAGACCCAGTACTTC
j_call: TRBJ2-5
clone_size: -
cdr3_length: 14
d_call: -
v_call: TRBV7-7

cdr3_aa: CAWSRTAGTEAFF
cdr3_nt: TGTGCCTGGAGTCGAACAGCGGGCACTGAAGCTTTCTTT
j_call: TRBJ1-1
clone_size: -
cdr3_length: 13
d_call: -
v_call: TRBV30

cdr3_aa: CASSRDRNFQPQHF
cdr3_nt: TGTGCCAGCAGCCGGGACAGGAACTTCCAGCCCCAGCATTTT
j_call: TRBJ1-5
clone_size: -
cdr3_length: 14
d_call: TRBD1
v_call: TRBV28

cdr3_aa: CASSPKTGTSGTDTQYF
cdr3_nt: TGTGCCAGCTCCCCTAAGACCGGGACTAGCGGGACAGATACGCAGTATTTT
j_call: TRBJ2-3
clone_size: -
cdr3_length: 17
d_call: TRBD2
v_call: TRBV18

cdr3_aa: CASSIDRGDTQYF
cdr3_nt: TGTGCCAGTAGTATAGATCGAGGAGATACGCAGTATTTT
j_call: TRBJ2-3
clone_size: -
cdr3_length: 13
d_call: -
v_call: TRBV19

cdr3_aa: CASSVNGLAGNEQFF
cdr3_nt: TGTGCCAGCAGCGTAAACGGGCTGGCAGGGAATGAGCAGTTCTTC
j_call: TRBJ2-1
clone_size: -
cdr3_length: 15
d_call: -
v_call: TRBV9

cdr3_aa: CASSSGTGVQPQHF
cdr3_nt: TGTGCCAGCAGTTCCGGGACAGGGGTTCAGCCCCAGCATTTT
j_call: TRBJ1-5
clone_size: -
cdr3_length: 14
d_call: TRBD1
v_call: TRBV6-6

cdr3_aa: CASSLASSGNTIYF
cdr3_nt: TGTGCCAGCAGCTTGGCCAGCTCTGGAAACACCATATATTTT
j_call: TRBJ1-3
clone_size: -
cdr3_length: 14
d_call: -
v_call: TRBV5-4

cdr3_aa: CAWSSGQGLIWGYEQYF
cdr3_nt: TGTGCCTGGAGTAGCGGACAGGGGCTAATCTGGGGGTACGAGCAGTACTTC
j_call: TRBJ2-7
clone_size: -
cdr3_length: 17
d_call: TRBD1
v_call: TRBV30

cdr3_aa: CASTPRTGQGEQYF
cdr3_nt: TGTGCCAGCACCCCGAGGACAGGTCAAGGCGAGCAGTACTTC
j_call: TRBJ2-7
clone_size: -
cdr3_length: 14
d_call: TRBD1
v_call: TRBV2

cdr3_aa: CAISRQSNQPQHF
cdr3_nt: TGTGCCATCTCGAGACAGAGCAATCAGCCCCAGCATTTT
j_call: TRBJ1-5
clone_size: -
cdr3_length: 13
d_call: -
v_call: TRBV10-3

cdr3_aa: CASSSEARRTDTQYF
cdr3_nt: TGTGCCAGCAGCTCCGAAGCGAGACGCACAGATACGCAGTATTTT
j_call: TRBJ2-3
clone_size: once
cdr3_length: 15
d_call: -
v_call: TRBV2